The TCR beta chain described here comes from a study of cytomegalovirus exposure and HLA in healthy donors. The CDR3 spans 20 residues. Germline lookup yields CDR1 SGHVS and CDR2 FNYEAQ. Trimming at V came to 5 bases and at J to 2 bases, leaving 19 bases not matched to a gene. Findings and caveats of the study: The authors enumerated some 160 TCR beta chains as linked to cytomegalovirus.

With 60 Vbeta and 13 Jbeta primers, the PCR was carried out. Repertoires were generated with immunoSEQ multiplex PCR, while TCRdb's copy carries only in-frame clones and drops some. This table holds under 200,000 clones, 68% found once. Details on this clone: Its target is unknown.

The sample was PBMCs. The rearrangement joins TRBV7-6 to TRBJ1-2; 11 bases are shared with TRBD1. This TCR derives from a young woman in good health and CMV-seropositive. In DNA, the CDR3 is TGTGCCAGCAGCCCGATACGCCCCGGGACAGGGGGGTCTAGGAACTATGGCTACACCTTC. It yields the protein CASSPIRPGTGGSRNYGYTF.